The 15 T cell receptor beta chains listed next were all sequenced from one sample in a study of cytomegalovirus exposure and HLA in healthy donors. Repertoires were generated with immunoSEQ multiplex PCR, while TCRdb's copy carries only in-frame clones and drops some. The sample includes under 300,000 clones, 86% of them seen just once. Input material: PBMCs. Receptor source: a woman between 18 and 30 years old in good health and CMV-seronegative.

The CDR3 protein is CASSPEGQGIFEQFF. CDR3 nucleotides: TGCGCCAGCAGCCCCGAGGGACAGGGAATATTCGAGCAGTTCTTC. J is TRBJ2-1 and V is TRBV4-1, with TRBD1 matching over 9 bases. Losses at the gene ends were 4 bases for V and 10 bases for J; bases not matched to a gene: 11. This CDR3 is built from 15 residues. CDR1 MGHRA and CDR2 YSYEKL come from the germline V gene.

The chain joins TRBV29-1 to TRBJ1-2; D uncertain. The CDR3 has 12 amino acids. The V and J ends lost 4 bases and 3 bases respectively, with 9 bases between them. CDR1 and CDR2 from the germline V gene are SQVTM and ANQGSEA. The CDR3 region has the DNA TGCAGCGTTGTCGGGTCGGACTATGGCTACACCTTC. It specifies CSVVGSDYGYTF. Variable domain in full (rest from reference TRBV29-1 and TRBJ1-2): SAVISQKPSRDICQRGTSLTIQCQVDSQVTMMFWYRQQPGQSLTLIATANQGSEATYESGFVIDKFPISRPNLTFSTLTVSNMSPEDSSIYLCSVVGSDYGYTFGSGTRLTVV.

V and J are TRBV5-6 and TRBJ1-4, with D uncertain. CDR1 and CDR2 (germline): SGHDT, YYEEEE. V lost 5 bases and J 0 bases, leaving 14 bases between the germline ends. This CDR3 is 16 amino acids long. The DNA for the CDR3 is TGTGCCAGCAGTTGGGCCCCTACTGCAACTAATGAAAAACTGTTTTTT. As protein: CASSWAPTATNEKLFF.

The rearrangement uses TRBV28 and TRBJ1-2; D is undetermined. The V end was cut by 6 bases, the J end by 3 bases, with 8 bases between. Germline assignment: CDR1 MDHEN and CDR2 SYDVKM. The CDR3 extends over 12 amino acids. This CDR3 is CASRSRYYGYTF. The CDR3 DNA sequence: TGTGCCAGCAGATCCAGGTACTATGGCTACACCTTC.

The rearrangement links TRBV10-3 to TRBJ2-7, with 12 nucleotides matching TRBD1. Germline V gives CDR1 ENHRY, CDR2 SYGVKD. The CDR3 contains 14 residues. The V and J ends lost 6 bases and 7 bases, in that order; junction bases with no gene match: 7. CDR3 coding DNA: TGTGCCATCAGGGCGGGACAGGGGGCGCGAGAGCAGTACTTC. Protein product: CAIRAGQGAREQYF.

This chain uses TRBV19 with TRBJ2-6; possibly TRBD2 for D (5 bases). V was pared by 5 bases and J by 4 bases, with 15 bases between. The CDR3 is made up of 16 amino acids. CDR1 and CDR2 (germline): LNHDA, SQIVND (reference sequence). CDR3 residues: CASSRGAVVGANVLTF. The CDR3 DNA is TGTGCCAGTAGTCGGGGAGCAGTTGTCGGGGCCAACGTCCTGACTTTC. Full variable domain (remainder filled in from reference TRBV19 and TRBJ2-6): DGGITQSPKYLFRKEGQNVTLSCEQNLNHDAMYWYRQDPGQGLRLIYYSQIVNDFQKGDIAEGYSVSREKKESFPLTVTSAQKNPTAFYLCASSRGAVVGANVLTFGAGSRLTVL.

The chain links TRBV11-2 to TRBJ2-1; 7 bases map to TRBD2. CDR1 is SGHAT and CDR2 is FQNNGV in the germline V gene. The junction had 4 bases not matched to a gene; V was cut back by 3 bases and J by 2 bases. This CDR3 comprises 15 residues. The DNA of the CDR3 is TGTGCCAGCAGCTTCGCGAGCGGGACCTACAATGAGCAGTTCTTC. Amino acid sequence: CASSFASGTYNEQFF.

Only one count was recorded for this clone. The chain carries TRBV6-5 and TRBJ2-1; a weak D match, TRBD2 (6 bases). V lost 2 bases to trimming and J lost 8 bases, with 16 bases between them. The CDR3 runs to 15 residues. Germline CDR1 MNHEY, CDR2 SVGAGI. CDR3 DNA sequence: TGTGCCAGCAGTTACAGTGTCGCTGGCGGGGATGAGCAGTTCTTC. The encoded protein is CASSYSVAGGDEQFF.

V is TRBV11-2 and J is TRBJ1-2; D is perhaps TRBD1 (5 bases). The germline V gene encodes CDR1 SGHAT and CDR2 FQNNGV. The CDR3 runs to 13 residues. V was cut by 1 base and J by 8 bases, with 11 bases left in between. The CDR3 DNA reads TGTGCCAGCAGCTTAGGCAGGGCGGAGGGCTACACCTTC. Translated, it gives CASSLGRAEGYTF.

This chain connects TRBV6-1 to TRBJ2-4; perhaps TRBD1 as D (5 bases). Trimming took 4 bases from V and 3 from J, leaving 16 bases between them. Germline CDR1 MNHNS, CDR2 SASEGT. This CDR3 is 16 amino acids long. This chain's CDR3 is CASSVIYRQSKNIQYF. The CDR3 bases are TGTGCCAGCAGTGTTATCTACAGACAGAGCAAAAACATTCAGTACTTC.

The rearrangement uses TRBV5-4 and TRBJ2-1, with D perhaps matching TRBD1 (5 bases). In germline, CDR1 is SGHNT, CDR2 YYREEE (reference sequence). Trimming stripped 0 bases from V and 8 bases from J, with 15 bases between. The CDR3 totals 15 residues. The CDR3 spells CASSLVRSLGDEQFF. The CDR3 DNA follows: TGTGCCAGCAGCTTGGTGCGATCCTTAGGGGATGAGCAGTTCTTC.

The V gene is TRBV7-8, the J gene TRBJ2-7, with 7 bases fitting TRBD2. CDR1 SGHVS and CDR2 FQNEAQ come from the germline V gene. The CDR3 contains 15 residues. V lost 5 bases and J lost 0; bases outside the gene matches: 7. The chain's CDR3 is CASSRGRDSSYEQYF. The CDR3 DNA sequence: TGTGCCAGCAGCCGGGGGAGGGACTCCTCCTACGAGCAGTACTTC.

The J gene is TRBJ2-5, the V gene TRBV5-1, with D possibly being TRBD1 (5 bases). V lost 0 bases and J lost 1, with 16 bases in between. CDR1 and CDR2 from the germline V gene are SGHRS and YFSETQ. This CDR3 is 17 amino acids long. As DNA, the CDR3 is TGCGCCAGCAGCTTGGTGCCCCAAAGGGGTTCCCAAGAGACCCAGTACTTC. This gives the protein CASSLVPQRGSQETQYF.

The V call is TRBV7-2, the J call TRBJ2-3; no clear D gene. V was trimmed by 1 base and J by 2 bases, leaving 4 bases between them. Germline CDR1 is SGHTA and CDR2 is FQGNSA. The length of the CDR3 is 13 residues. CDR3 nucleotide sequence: TGTGCCAGCAGCTTAGACTTCACAGATACGCAGTATTTT. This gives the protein CASSLDFTDTQYF.

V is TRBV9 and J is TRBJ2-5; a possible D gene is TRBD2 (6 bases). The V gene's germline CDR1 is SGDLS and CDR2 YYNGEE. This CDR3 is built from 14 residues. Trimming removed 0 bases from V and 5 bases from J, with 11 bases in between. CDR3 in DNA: TGTGCCAGCAGCGTAGCCGGGGGAGTGGAGACCCAGTACTTC. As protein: CASSVAGGVETQYF.